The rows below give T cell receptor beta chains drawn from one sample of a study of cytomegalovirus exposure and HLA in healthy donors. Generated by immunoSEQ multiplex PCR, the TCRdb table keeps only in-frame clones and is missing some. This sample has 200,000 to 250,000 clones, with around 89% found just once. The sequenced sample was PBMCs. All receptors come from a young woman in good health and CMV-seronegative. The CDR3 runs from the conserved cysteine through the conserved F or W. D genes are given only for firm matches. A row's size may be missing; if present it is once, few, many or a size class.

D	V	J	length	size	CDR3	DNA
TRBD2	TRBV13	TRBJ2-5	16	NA	CASSLEAGGGLETQYF	TGTGCCAGCAGCTTGGAAGCGGGAGGAGGTCTGGAGACCCAGTACTTC
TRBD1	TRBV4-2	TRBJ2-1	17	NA	CASSRVSGTDVINEQFF	TGTGCCAGCAGCCGCGTTTCCGGGACAGACGTCATCAATGAGCAGTTCTTC
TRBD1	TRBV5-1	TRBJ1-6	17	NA	CASSSGQGWAQSSPLHF	TGCGCCAGCAGCTCGGGACAGGGATGGGCGCAGAGCTCACCCCTCCACTTT
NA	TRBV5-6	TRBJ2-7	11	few	CASSLLDEQYF	TGTGCCAGCAGCTTGCTCGACGAGCAGTACTTC
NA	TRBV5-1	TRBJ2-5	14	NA	CASSLFTGQETQYF	TGCGCCAGCAGCTTGTTCACGGGGCAAGAGACCCAGTACTTC
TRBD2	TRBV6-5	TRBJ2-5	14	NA	CASSYQASGKTQYF	TGTGCCAGCAGTTACCAGGCTAGCGGGAAGACCCAGTACTTC
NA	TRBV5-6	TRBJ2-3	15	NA	CASNYVATATDTQYF	TGTGCCAGCAACTACGTCGCAACCGCCACAGATACGCAGTATTTT
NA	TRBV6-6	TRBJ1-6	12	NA	CASSYRNSPLHF	TGTGCCAGCAGTTACCGGAATTCACCCCTCCACTTT
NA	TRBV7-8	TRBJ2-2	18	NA	CASSPRLVGAVNTGELFF	TGTGCCAGCAGCCCACGGTTGGTGGGTGCGGTAAACACCGGGGAGCTGTTTTTT
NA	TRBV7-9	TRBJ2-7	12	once	CASSVTDYEQYF	TGTGCCAGCAGCGTCACAGACTACGAGCAGTACTTC
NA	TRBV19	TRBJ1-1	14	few	CASLYSTMNTEAFF	TGTGCCAGCCTGTACAGTACCATGAACACTGAAGCTTTCTTT
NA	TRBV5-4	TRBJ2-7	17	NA	CASSLAHIGRGGYEQYF	TGTGCCAGCAGCTTGGCCCACATCGGTAGGGGAGGCTACGAGCAGTACTTC
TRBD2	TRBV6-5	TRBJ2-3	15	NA	CASSYGAGGTDTQYF	TGTGCCAGCAGTTACGGAGCGGGAGGCACAGATACGCAGTATTTT
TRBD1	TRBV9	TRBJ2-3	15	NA	CASSTRDRGLDTQYF	TGTGCCAGCAGCACGAGGGACAGGGGGCTTGATACGCAGTATTTT
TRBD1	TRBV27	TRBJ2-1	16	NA	CASSLSSRGPYNEQFF	TGTGCCAGCAGTTTATCGAGCAGGGGGCCATACAATGAGCAGTTCTTC
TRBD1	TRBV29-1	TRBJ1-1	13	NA	CSGGTGFGTEAFF	TGCAGCGGCGGGACAGGGTTTGGCACTGAAGCTTTCTTT
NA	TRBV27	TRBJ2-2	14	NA	CATSASPFTGELFF	TGTGCCACCTCCGCGAGCCCCTTCACCGGGGAGCTGTTTTTT
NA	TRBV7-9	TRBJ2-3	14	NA	CASSLAGSPDTQYF	TGTGCCAGCAGCTTAGCGGGTAGCCCAGATACGCAGTATTTT
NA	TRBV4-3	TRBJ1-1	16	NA	CASSLGTSSPNTEAFF	TGCGCCAGCAGCCTCGGGACTTCATCTCCCAACACTGAAGCTTTCTTT
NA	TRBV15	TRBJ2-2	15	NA	CATTDGGQDTGELFF	TGTGCCACCACCGACGGGGGGCAGGACACCGGGGAGCTGTTTTTT
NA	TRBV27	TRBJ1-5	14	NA	CASRPLISNQPQHF	TGTGCCAGCAGACCACTTATAAGCAATCAGCCCCAGCATTTT
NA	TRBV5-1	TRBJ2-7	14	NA	CASSLTTLTYEQYF	TGCGCCAGCAGCTTGACTACTCTGACCTACGAGCAGTACTTC
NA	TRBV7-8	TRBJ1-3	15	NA	CASSIGQSSGNTIYF	TGTGCCAGCAGCATTGGACAGAGCTCTGGAAACACCATATATTTT
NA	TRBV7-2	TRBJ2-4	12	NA	CASSLVAGIQYF	TGTGCCAGCAGCTTAGTCGCCGGCATTCAGTACTTC
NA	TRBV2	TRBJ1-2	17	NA	CASSAAPDSRLIYGYTF	TGTGCCAGCAGTGCGGCCCCGGACAGCCGTCTTATTTATGGCTACACCTTC
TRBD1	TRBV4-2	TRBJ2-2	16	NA	CASRVRDRPPAGELFF	TGTGCCAGCAGGGTCCGGGACAGGCCGCCCGCCGGGGAGCTGTTTTTT
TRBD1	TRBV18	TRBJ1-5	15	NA	CASSAQGNSNQPQHF	TGTGCCAGCTCAGCACAGGGGAATAGCAATCAGCCCCAGCATTTT
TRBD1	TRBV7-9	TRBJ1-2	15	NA	CASSDQDRGNYGYTF	TGTGCCAGCAGCGACCAGGACAGGGGTAACTATGGCTACACCTTC
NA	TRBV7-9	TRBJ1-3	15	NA	CASSLAQGSRNTIYF	TGTGCCAGCAGCTTAGCGCAGGGGAGCCGGAACACCATATATTTT
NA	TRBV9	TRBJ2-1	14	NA	CASSSLGSYNEQFF	TGTGCCAGCAGTTCCCTAGGCTCCTACAATGAGCAGTTCTTC
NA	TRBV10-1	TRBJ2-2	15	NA	CASSETVYRTGELFF	TGCGCCAGCAGTGAGACCGTATACAGGACCGGGGAGCTGTTTTTT
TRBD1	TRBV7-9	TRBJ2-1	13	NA	CATPGQPYNEQFF	TGTGCCACACCGGGACAGCCCTACAATGAGCAGTTCTTC
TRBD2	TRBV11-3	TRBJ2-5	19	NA	CASSLSPGTSGRPQETQYF	TGTGCCAGCAGCTTAAGTCCCGGGACTAGCGGGAGGCCCCAAGAGACCCAGTACTTC
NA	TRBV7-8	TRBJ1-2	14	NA	CASSLKPGVYGYTF	TGTGCCAGCAGCTTAAAGCCAGGGGTGTATGGCTACACCTTC
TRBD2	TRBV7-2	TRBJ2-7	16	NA	CASSRGLAGGSYEQYF	TGTGCCAGCAGCCGCGGACTAGCGGGGGGATCCTACGAGCAGTACTTC
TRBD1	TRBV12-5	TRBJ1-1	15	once	CASGLLDRGNTEAFF	TGTGCTAGTGGTTTGCTAGACAGGGGTAACACTGAAGCTTTCTTT
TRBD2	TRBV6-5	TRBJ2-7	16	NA	CASSYSYGGSNYEQYF	TGTGCCAGCAGTTACTCGTATGGCGGGAGCAACTACGAGCAGTACTTC
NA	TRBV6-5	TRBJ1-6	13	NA	CASSYRANSPLHF	TGTGCCAGCAGTTACCGCGCTAATTCACCCCTCCACTTT
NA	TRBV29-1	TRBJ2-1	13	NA	CSAGNRGWDEQFF	TGCAGCGCGGGGAACAGAGGATGGGATGAGCAGTTCTTC
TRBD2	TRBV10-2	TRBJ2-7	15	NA	CASRQVPGLRYEQYF	TGCGCCAGCAGGCAGGTCCCGGGACTAAGATACGAGCAGTACTTC
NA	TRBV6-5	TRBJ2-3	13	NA	CASSDTGTDTQYF	TGTGCCAGCAGTGATACAGGTACAGATACGCAGTATTTT
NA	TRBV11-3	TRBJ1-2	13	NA	CASSFPGLNGYTF	TGTGCCAGCAGCTTTCCAGGTCTGAACGGCTACACCTTC
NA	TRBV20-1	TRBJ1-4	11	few	CSIPGAEKLFF	TGCAGTATTCCGGGAGCCGAAAAACTGTTTTTT
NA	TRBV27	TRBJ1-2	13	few	CALARAPNYGYTF	TGTGCCCTAGCGAGGGCCCCTAACTATGGCTACACCTTC